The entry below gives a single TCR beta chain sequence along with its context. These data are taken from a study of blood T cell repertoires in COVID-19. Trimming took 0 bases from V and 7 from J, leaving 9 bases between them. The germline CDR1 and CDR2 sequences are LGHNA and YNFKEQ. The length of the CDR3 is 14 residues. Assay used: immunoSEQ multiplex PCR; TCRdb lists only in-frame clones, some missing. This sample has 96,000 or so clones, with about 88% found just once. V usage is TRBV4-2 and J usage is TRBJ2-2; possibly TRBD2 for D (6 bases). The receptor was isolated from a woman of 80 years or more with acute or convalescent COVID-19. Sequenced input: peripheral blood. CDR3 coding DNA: TGTGCCAGCAGCCAAGAGGGACTCGTCGGGGAGCTGTTTTTT. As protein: CASSQEGLVGELFF.